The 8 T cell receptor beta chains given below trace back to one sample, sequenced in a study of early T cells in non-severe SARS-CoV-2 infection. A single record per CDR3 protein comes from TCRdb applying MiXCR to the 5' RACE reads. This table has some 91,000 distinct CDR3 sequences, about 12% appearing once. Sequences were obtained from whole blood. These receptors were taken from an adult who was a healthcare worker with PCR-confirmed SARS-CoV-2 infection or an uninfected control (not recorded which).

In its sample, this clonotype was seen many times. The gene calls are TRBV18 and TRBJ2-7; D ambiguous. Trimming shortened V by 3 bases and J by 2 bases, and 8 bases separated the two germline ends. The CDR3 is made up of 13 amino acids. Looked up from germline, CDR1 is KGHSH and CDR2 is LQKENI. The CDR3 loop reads CASSPAPPYEQYF. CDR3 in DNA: TGTGCCAGCTCACCTGCCCCCCCCTACGAGCAGTACTTC.

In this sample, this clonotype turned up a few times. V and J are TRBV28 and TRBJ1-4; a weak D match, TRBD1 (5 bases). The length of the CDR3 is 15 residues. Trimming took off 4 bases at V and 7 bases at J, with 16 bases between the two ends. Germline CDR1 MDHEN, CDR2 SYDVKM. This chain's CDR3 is CASSYRHGGIEKLFF. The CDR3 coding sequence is TGTGCCAGCAGTTACAGACACGGGGGGATTGAAAAACTGTTTTTT.

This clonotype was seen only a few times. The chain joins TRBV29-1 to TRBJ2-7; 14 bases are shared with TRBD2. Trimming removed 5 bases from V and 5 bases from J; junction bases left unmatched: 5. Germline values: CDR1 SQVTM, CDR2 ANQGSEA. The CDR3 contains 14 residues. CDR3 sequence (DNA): TGCAGCGTTACGGGACTAGCGGGGGCCCACGAGCAGTACTTC. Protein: CSVTGLAGAHEQYF.

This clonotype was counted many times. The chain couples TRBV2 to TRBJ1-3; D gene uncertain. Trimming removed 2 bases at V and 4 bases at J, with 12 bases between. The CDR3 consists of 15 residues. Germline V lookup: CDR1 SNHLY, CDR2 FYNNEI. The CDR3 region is CASSEQAQRGNTIYF. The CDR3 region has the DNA TGTGCCAGCAGTGAACAGGCCCAGAGAGGAAACACCATATATTTT.

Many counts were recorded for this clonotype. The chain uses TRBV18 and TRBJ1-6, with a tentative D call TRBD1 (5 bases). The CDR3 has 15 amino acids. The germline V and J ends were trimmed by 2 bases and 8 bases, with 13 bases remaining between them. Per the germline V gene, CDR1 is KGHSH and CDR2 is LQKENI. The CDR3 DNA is TGTGCCAGCTCACCAACGAGTGGGGGTGATTCACCCCTCCACTTT. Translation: CASSPTSGGDSPLHF. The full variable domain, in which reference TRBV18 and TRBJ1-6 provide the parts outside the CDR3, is NAGVMQNPRHLVRRRGQEARLRCSPMKGHSHVYWYRQLPEEGLKFMVYLQKENIIDESGMPKERFSAEFPKEGPSILRIQQVVRGDSAAYFCASSPTSGGDSPLHFGNGTRLTVT.

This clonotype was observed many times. CDR3 loop: CASSFVERVSNEKLFF. The CDR3 DNA reads as TGTGCCAGCAGTTTTGTGGAGAGGGTGTCAAATGAAAAACTGTTTTTT. The chain links TRBV28 to TRBJ1-4; no clear D. V gave up 3 bases and J gave up 5 bases, with 16 bases separating them. The length of the CDR3 is 16 residues. The germline V gene encodes CDR1 MDHEN and CDR2 SYDVKM.

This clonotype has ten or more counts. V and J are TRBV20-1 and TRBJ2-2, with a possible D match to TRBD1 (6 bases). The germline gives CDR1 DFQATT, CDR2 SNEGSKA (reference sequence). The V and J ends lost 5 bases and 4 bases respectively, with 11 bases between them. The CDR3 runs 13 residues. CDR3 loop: CSAVRGGTGELFF. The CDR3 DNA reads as TGCAGTGCTGTCCGAGGGGGCACCGGGGAGCTGTTTTTT.

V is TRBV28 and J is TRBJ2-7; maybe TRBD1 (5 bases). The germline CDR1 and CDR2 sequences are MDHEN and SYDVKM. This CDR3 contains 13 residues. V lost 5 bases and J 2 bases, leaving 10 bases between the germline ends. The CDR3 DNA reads TGTGCCAGCAGTCGGACACCAGCCTACGAGCAGTACTTC. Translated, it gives CASSRTPAYEQYF.